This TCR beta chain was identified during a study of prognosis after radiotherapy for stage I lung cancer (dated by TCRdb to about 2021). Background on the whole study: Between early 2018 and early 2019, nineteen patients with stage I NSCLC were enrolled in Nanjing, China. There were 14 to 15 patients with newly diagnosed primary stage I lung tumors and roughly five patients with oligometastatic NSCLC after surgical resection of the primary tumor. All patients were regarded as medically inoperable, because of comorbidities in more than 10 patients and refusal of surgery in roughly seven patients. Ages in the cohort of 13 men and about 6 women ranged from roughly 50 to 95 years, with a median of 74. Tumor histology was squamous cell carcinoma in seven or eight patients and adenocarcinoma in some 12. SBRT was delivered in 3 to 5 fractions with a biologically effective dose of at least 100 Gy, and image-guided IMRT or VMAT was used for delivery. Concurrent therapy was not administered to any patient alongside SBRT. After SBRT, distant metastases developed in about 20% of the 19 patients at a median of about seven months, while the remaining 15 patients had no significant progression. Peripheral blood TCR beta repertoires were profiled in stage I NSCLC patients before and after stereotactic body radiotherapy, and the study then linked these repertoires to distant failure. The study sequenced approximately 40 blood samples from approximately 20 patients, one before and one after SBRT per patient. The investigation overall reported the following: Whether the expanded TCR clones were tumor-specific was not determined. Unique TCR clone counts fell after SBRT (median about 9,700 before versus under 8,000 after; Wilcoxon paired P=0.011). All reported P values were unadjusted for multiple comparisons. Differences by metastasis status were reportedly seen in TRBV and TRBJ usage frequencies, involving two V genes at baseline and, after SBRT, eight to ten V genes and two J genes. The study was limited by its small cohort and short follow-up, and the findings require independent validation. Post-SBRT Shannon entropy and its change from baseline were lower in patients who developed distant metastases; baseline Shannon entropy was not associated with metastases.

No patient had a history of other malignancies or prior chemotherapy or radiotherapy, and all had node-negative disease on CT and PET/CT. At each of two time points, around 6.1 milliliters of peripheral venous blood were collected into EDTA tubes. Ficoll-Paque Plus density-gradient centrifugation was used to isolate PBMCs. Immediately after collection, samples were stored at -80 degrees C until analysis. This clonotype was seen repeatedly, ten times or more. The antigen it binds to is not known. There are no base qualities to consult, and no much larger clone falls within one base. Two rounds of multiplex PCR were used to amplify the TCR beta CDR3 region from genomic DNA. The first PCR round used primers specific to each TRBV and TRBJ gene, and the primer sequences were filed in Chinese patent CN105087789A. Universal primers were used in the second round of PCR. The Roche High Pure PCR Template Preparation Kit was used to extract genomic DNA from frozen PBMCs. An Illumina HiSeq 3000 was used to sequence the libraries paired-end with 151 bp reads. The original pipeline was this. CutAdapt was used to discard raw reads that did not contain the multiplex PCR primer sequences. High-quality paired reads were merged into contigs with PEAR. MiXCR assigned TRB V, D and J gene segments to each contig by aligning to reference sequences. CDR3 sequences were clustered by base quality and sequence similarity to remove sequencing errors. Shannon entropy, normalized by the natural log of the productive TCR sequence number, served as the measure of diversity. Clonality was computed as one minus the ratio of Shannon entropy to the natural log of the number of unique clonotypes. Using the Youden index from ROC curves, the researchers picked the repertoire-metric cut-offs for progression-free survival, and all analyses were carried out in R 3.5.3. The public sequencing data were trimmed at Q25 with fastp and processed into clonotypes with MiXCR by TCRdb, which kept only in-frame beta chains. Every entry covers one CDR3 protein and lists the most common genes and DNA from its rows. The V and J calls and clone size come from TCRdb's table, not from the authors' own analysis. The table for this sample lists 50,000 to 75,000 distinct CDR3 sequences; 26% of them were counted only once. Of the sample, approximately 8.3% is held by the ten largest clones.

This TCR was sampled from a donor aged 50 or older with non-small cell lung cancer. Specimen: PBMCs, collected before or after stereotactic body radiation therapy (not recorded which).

The CDR3 amino acid sequence is: CASSFGREKGYGYTF. The DNA sequence is given as TGTGCCAGTAGTTTTGGTCGGGAAAAGGGCTATGGCTACACCTTC. The chain was built from TRBV19 and TRBJ1-2, with no confident D gene call. From cysteine to phenylalanine, the CDR3 is 15 amino acids long. Here the CDR3 DNA is all that survives: 45 bases in frame from base 1. The germline V gene (reference sequence) provides CDR1 LNHDA and CDR2 SQIVND. V and J lose 5 bases and 4 bases, and a span of 17 bases separates them.